Shown below are 25 T cell receptor beta chains from a single sample sequenced in a study of response to subunit inactivated influenza vaccine. From the RT-PCR reads, TCRdb called clonotypes with MiXCR, one entry per CDR3 protein. This sample has 500,000 to 600,000 distinct CDR3 sequences; 12% occur once, and the top ten carry about 10%. This specimen was PBMCs from blood, taken on the day of vaccination. The source of these receptors is a man in his forties or fifties who received an inactivated influenza vaccine.

V usage is TRBV6-1 and J usage is TRBJ2-5; D is undetermined. The CDR3 is 13 residues long. In germline, CDR1 is MNHNS, CDR2 SASEGT. Between the trimmed V and J ends, which lost 5 bases and 4 bases, there was a span of 11 bases. DNA of the CDR3: TGTGCCAGCAGTACCCGTTCCCGAGAGACCCAGTACTTC. It yields the protein CASSTRSRETQYF.

This clonotype appeared a few times. J is TRBJ1-2 and V is TRBV20-1; TRBD1 aligns across 11 bases. Per the germline V gene, CDR1 is DFQATT and CDR2 is SNEGSKA (reference sequence). The V and J ends lost 1 base and 3 bases, in that order; junction bases with no gene match: 4. The CDR3 sequence is 15 residues long. The CDR3 sequence: CSARVWTGGDYGYTF. The CDR3 DNA follows: TGCAGTGCTAGAGTTTGGACAGGGGGCGACTATGGCTACACCTTC.

V and J are TRBV6-2 or TRBV6-3 and TRBJ1-5; TRBD1 might be the D (5 bases). The CDR3 length is 18 residues. The ends were cut back, 0 bases at V and 6 bases at J, with 21 bases in the middle. Looked up from germline, CDR1 is MNHEY and CDR2 is SVGEGT. The CDR3 DNA sequence: TGTGCCAGCAGTTACTCAGGAAGAGGGCCTGGGGCAATTCAGCCCCAGCATTTT. Translated, it gives CASSYSGRGPGAIQPQHF.

This clonotype turned up a few times. The V call is TRBV6-2 or TRBV6-3, the J call TRBJ1-1; D unresolved. In germline, CDR1 is MNHEY, CDR2 SVGEGT. The CDR3 loop spans 10 amino acids. Trimming took 10 bases from V and 4 from J, leaving 7 bases between them. CDR3 DNA: TGTGCCAACGACACCACTGAAGCTTTCTTT. It encodes CANDTTEAFF.

There are a few counts of this clonotype. The V gene is TRBV10-2, the J gene TRBJ2-2; possibly TRBD1 for D (6 bases). Trimming took off 6 bases at V and 2 bases at J, with 16 bases between the two ends. This CDR3 comprises 16 residues. Germline assignment: CDR1 WSHSY and CDR2 SAAADI. The CDR3 nucleotides read TGCGCCAGCAGGGAGCCAGGGACAATTAACACCGGGGAGCTGTTTTTT. This translates into CASREPGTINTGELFF.

The genes are TRBV7-2 and TRBJ2-2; no firm D call. Germline values: CDR1 SGHTA, CDR2 FQGNSA. Trimming took off 1 base at V and 6 bases at J, with 6 bases between the two ends. The CDR3 loop spans 13 amino acids. The CDR3 loop is CASSLVEAGELFF. The CDR3 nucleotides are TGTGCCAGCAGCTTAGTAGAGGCCGGGGAGCTGTTTTTT. Using reference TRBV7-2 and TRBJ2-2 for the parts outside the CDR3, the full variable domain is GAGVSQSPSNKVTEKGKDVELRCDPISGHTALYWYRQSLGQGLEFLIYFQGNSAPDKSGLPSDRFSAERTGGSVSTLTIQRTQQEDSAVYLCASSLVEAGELFFGEGSRLTVL.

The chain couples TRBV7-2 to TRBJ2-7; 9 bases are shared with TRBD1. This CDR3 spans 15 amino acids. Germline CDR1 SGHTA, CDR2 FQGNSA. V shed 5 bases and J 0 bases; nucleotides not matched to a gene: 5. DNA for the CDR3: TGTGCCAGCAGCCCACAGACAGGGGGCTCCTACGAGCAGTACTTC. Protein sequence: CASSPQTGGSYEQYF.

This clonotype was found a few times. The chain is built from TRBV12-3 or TRBV12-4 and TRBJ2-1; no firm D call. Trimming stripped 2 bases from V and 9 bases from J, with 5 bases between. The CDR3 extends over 11 amino acids. The DNA for the CDR3 is TGTGCCAGCAGTTTAACAGTTGAGCAGTTCTTC. This encodes CASSLTVEQFF.

CDR3 nucleotide sequence: TGCGCCAGCAGCTTAAGATATACAGGGGAACTCTCCTACGAGCAGTACTTC. It encodes CASSLRYTGELSYEQYF. The chain joins TRBV5-1 to TRBJ2-7, with 7 nucleotides matching TRBD1. Germline V gene lookup returns CDR1 SGHRS and CDR2 YFSETQ. V shed 2 bases, J shed 0 bases, and the junction held 11 bases outside the gene matches. The CDR3 length is 17 residues.

A few counts support this clonotype. The V gene is TRBV7-2, the J gene TRBJ2-7; TRBD2 agrees at 9 bases. CDR3 length: 17 amino acids. V lost 1 base and J lost 4; bases outside the gene matches: 11. Germline CDR1 SGHTA, CDR2 FQGNSA. The CDR3 spells CASSLGGGRAAGYEQYF. The CDR3, as DNA: TGTGCCAGCAGCTTAGGAGGCGGGAGGGCCGCCGGTTACGAGCAGTACTTC.

The V call is TRBV20-1, the J call TRBJ1-2; the D gene is possibly TRBD1 (5 bases). Germline V gene data show CDR1 as DFQATT and CDR2 as SNEGSKA (reference sequence). There are 15 residues in the CDR3. Trimming stripped 4 bases from V and 4 bases from J, with 19 bases between. The CDR3 loop is CSATRGVQGAYGYTF. The CDR3, as DNA: TGCAGTGCTACCCGGGGGGTTCAGGGTGCCTATGGCTACACCTTC.

The V and J genes are TRBV29-1 and TRBJ1-3; tentatively, D is TRBD1 (6 bases). Germline V gene sequence: CDR1 SQVTM, CDR2 ANQGSEA. Trimming removed 6 bases from V and 0 bases from J, with 15 bases in between. The CDR3 spans 15 residues. The CDR3 protein is CSVDMGTSSGNTIYF. CDR3 coding DNA: TGCAGCGTAGATATGGGGACAAGCTCTGGAAACACCATATATTTT.

The CDR3 spells CSARALVGGYNEQFF. The DNA for the CDR3 is TGCAGTGCTAGGGCCCTTGTGGGAGGGTACAATGAGCAGTTCTTC. This chain links TRBV20-1 with TRBJ2-1, with TRBD2 matching 7 bases. The germline CDR1 and CDR2 sequences are DFQATT and SNEGSKA (reference sequence). J lost 4 bases, V lost 3 bases, and 9 bases had no gene match. The CDR3 extends over 15 amino acids.

This chain uses TRBV4-2 with TRBJ2-3; TRBD2 agrees at 9 bases. Germline V lookup: CDR1 LGHNA, CDR2 YNFKEQ. The CDR3 has 16 residues. Germline trimming cut 0 bases from V and 5 bases from J; bases unmatched to any gene: 6. CDR3 sequence (DNA): TGTGCCAGCAGCCAAGATGGGGTAGCGGGAGTAGATACGCAGTATTTT. This sequence encodes CASSQDGVAGVDTQYF.

This chain connects TRBV5-1 to TRBJ2-2; TRBD1 matches at 7 bases. Per the germline V gene, CDR1 is SGHRS and CDR2 is YFSETQ. There are 15 residues in the CDR3. Trimming took 4 bases from V and 1 from J; bases not matched to a gene: 4. The CDR3 DNA reads as TGCGCCAGCAGCGAGAGGACAGGGAACACCGGGGAGCTGTTTTTT. Translation: CASSERTGNTGELFF.

The genes are TRBV3-1 and TRBJ2-1, with a possible D match to TRBD1 (5 bases). CDR1 and CDR2 (germline): LGHDT, YNNKEL (reference sequence). Trimming removed 3 bases from V and 4 bases from J, with 16 bases in between. The CDR3 has 16 amino acids. The CDR3 protein is CASSQDLGAGYNEQFF. CDR3 coding DNA: TGTGCCAGCAGCCAGGATCTTGGGGCAGGGTACAATGAGCAGTTCTTC.

V is TRBV4-2 and J is TRBJ2-2; 8 nucleotides line up with TRBD1. V was pared by 1 base and J by 5 bases, with 12 bases of the junction left unmatched. Per germline, CDR1 LGHNA and CDR2 YNFKEQ. This CDR3 is built from 18 residues. This chain's CDR3 is CASSQASAGGAGTGELFF. DNA of the CDR3: TGTGCCAGCAGCCAAGCCTCCGCAGGGGGCGCGGGTACCGGGGAGCTGTTTTTT.

This clonotype was detected only a few times. The rearrangement joins TRBV7-2 to TRBJ1-5; no reliable D call. Germline CDR1 SGHTA, CDR2 FQGNSA. The length of the CDR3 is 14 residues. V was trimmed by 3 bases and J by 7 bases, leaving 13 bases between them. CDR3 residues: CASSFKGAGQPQHF. The CDR3 DNA reads as TGTGCCAGCAGCTTCAAAGGAGCGGGACAGCCCCAGCATTTT.

The sample holds a few counts of this clonotype. The gene calls are TRBV20-1 and TRBJ2-7; 10 nucleotides match TRBD2. Germline CDR1 and CDR2: DFQATT and SNEGSKA (reference sequence). With V trimmed by 4 bases and J by 0 bases, 6 bases remained unmatched. The CDR3 is 15 residues long. Written as DNA, the CDR3 is TGCAGTGCTACCCCTACTAGCGGGACCTCCTACGAGCAGTACTTC. It codes for CSATPTSGTSYEQYF.

The chain combines TRBV19 with TRBJ1-5, with TRBD1 matching 9 bases. Per the germline V gene, CDR1 is LNHDA and CDR2 is SQIVND (reference sequence). CDR3 size: 15 residues. V trimming: 6 bases; J trimming: 2 bases; junction bases outside the gene matches: 5. CDR3 sequence (DNA): TGTGCCAGTAGAACAGGGGGCGATGGCAATCAGCCCCAGCATTTT. Its protein is CASRTGGDGNQPQHF.

This clonotype showed up many times. The V and J genes are TRBV4-3 and TRBJ2-3, with 8 bases identical to TRBD2. The CDR3 length is 15 residues. V was clipped by 2 bases and J by 6 bases; unmatched bases: 7. Per the germline V gene, CDR1 is LGHNA and CDR2 is YSLEER. The CDR3 region is CASSQTGGGADTQYF. The CDR3 DNA reads TGCGCCAGCAGCCAAACGGGGGGGGGAGCGGATACGCAGTATTTT.

In its sample, this clonotype was seen a few times. The chain has TRBV11-3 and TRBJ2-7; 13 bases map to TRBD2. The CDR3 is 16 amino acids. J was trimmed by 6 bases and V by 5 bases; bases with no gene match: 10. Germline lookup yields CDR1 SGHNT and CDR2 YENEEA. CDR3 nucleotide sequence: TGTGCCAGCAGCCCCCGACCGGGACTAGCGGGACGCGAGCAGTACTTC. Its protein product is CASSPRPGLAGREQYF.

This clonotype has only a few counts. The V and J genes are TRBV3-1 and TRBJ2-1; 8 bases are a match to TRBD2. V shed 0 bases, J shed 6 bases, and the junction held 7 bases outside the gene matches. The CDR3 covers 16 residues. Germline V gene lookup returns CDR1 LGHDT and CDR2 YNNKEL (reference sequence). CDR3 residues: CASSQDLGTRPNEQFF. In DNA, the CDR3 is TGTGCCAGCAGCCAAGATCTCGGGACTAGGCCCAATGAGCAGTTCTTC.

This clonotype was detected many times. The V call is TRBV11-2, the J call TRBJ1-6; maybe TRBD1 (5 bases). The CDR3 sequence is 13 residues long. Trimming stripped 5 bases from V and 10 bases from J, with 12 bases between. Per the germline V gene, CDR1 is SGHAT and CDR2 is FQNNGV. This CDR3 is CASSLGTSSPLHF. The DNA for the CDR3 is TGTGCCAGCAGCCTAGGGACCTCCTCACCCCTCCACTTT.

The J gene is TRBJ2-1, the V gene TRBV12-3 or TRBV12-4, with TRBD2 identical over 8 bases. The junction had 6 bases not matched to a gene; V was cut back by 5 bases and J by 6 bases. The CDR3 sequence is 14 residues long. CDR3 in amino acids: CASSLGLVANEQFF. In DNA form, the CDR3 reads TGTGCCAGCAGTCTGGGACTAGTGGCCAATGAGCAGTTCTTC.